This T cell receptor (beta chain) was retrieved from a study of cytomegalovirus exposure and HLA in healthy donors. Study-wide context: From about 200 million T cells, an earlier analysis saw under 140 million unique TCR beta sequences. The study's findings and limits: In a later analysis, across HLA loci, associated TCR counts were highest for DRB1, lowest for HLA-C. Roughly uniform sequencing depth across donors was assumed, possibly incorrectly. Most likely, a cluster of highly shared sequence variants arose as a sequencing artifact.

The PCR was carried out with 60 Vbeta primers and 13 Jbeta primers. Produced via immunoSEQ multiplex PCR; TCRdb's table is partial and in-frame only. The sample yields about 72,000 clones, roughly 74% seen once. Comments on this clone: Its cognate antigen is unknown.

CDR1 is SGDLS, CDR2 YYNGEE, per germline. There are 14 residues in the CDR3. Trimming left V 0 bases short and J 2 bases short, with 9 bases between. The sequence was collected from a man aged 35 to 55 in good health and CMV-seronegative. The sample was PBMCs. The chain recombines TRBV9 with TRBJ2-7, with D perhaps TRBD1 (6 bases). The CDR3 region is CASSVGTEAYEQYF. The CDR3 bases are TGTGCCAGCAGCGTAGGGACAGAAGCCTACGAGCAGTACTTC.